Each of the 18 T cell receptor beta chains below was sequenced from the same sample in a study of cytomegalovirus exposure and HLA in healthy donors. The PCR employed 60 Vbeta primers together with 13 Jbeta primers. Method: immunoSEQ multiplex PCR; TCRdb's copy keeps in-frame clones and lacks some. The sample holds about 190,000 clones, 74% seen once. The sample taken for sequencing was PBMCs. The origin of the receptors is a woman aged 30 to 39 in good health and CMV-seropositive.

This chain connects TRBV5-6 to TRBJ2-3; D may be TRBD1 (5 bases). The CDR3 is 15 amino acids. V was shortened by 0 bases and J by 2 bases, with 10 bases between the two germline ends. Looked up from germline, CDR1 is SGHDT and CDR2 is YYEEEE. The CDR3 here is CASSLDQGFTDTQYF. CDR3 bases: TGTGCCAGCAGCTTGGACCAGGGCTTCACAGATACGCAGTATTTT.

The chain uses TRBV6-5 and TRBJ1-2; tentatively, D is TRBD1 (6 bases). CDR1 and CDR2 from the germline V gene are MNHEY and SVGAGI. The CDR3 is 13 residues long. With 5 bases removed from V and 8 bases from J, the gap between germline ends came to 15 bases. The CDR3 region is CASSLAAGDGYTF. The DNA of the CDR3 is TGTGCCAGCAGTCTGGCAGCAGGGGACGGCTACACCTTC.

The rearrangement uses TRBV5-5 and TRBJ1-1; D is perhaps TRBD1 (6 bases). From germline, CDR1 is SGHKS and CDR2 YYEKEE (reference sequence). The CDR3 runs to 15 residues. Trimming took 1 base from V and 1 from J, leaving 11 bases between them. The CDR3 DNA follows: TGTGCCAGCAGCTTGCTAGGGACAACGAACACTGAAGCTTTCTTT. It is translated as CASSLLGTTNTEAFF.

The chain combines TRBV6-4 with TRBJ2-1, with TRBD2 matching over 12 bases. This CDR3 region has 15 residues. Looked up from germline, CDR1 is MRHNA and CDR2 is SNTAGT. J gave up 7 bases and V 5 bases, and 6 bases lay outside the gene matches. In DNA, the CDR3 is TGTGCCAGCAGTCCCCTAGCGGGAGGGACAAATGAGCAGTTCTTC. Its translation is CASSPLAGGTNEQFF.

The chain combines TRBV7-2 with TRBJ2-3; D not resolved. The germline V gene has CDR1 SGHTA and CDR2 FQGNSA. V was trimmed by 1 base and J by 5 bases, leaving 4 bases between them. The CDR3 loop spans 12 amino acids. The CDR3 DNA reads TGTGCCAGCAGCTTAGAGCGAGATACGCAGTATTTT. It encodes CASSLERDTQYF. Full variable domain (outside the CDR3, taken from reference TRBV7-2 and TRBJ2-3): GAGVSQSPSNKVTEKGKDVELRCDPISGHTALYWYRQSLGQGLEFLIYFQGNSAPDKSGLPSDRFSAERTGGSVSTLTIQRTQQEDSAVYLCASSLERDTQYFGPGTRLTVL.

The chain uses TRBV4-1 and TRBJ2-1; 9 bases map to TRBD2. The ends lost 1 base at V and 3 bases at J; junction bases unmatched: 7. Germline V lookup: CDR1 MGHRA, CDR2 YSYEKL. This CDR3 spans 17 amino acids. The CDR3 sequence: CASSQVGREGLYNEQFF. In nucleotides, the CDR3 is TGCGCCAGCAGCCAAGTCGGGCGGGAGGGCCTCTACAATGAGCAGTTCTTC.

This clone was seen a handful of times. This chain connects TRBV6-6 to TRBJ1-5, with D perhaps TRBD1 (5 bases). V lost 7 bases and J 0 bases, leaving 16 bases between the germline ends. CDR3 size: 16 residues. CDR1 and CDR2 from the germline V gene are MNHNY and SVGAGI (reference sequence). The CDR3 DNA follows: TGTGCCAGCACTCAAAGCAGGGCTAATAGCAATCAGCCCCAGCATTTT. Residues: CASTQSRANSNQPQHF.

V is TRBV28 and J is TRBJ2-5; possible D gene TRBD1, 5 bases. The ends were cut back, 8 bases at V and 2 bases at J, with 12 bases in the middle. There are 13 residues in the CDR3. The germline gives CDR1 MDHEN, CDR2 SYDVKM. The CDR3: CASVRQLQETQYF. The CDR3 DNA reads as TGTGCCAGCGTGAGACAGCTACAAGAGACCCAGTACTTC.

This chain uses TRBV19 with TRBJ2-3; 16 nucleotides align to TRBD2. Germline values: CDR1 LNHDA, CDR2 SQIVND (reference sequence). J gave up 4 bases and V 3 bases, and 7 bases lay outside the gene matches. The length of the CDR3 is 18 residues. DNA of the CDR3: TGTGCCAGTAGTATCACTTGGGGACTAGCGGGAGGGCCAGATACGCAGTATTTT. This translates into CASSITWGLAGGPDTQYF.

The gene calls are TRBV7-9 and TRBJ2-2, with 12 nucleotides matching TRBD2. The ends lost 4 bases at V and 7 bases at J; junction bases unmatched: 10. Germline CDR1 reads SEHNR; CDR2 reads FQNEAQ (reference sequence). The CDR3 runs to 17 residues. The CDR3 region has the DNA TGTGCCAGCAGCTACGGACTAGCGGGAAGAAGGGGCGGGGAGCTGTTTTTT. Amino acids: CASSYGLAGRRGGELFF. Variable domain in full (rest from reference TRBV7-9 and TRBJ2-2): DTGVSQNPRHKITKRGQNVTFRCDPISEHNRLYWYRQTLGQGPEFLTYFQNEAQLEKSRLLSDRFSAERPKGSFSTLEIQRTEQGDSAMYLCASSYGLAGRRGGELFFGEGSRLTVL.

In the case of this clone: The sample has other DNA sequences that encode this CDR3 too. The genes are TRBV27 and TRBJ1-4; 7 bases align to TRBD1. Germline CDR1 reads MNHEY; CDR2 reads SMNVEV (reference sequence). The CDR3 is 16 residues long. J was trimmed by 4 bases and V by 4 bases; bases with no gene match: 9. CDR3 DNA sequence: TGTGCCAGCAGTTCCATCACAGGGGATGTTAATGAAAAACTGTTTTTT. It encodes CASSSITGDVNEKLFF.

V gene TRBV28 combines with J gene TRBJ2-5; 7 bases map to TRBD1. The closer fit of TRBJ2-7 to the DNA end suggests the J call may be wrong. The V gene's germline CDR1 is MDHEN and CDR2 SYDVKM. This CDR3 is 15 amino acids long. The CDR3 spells CASSIGTVGIGEQYF. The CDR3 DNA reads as TGTGCCAGCAGTATCGGGACAGTGGGGATAGGCGAGCAGTACTTC.

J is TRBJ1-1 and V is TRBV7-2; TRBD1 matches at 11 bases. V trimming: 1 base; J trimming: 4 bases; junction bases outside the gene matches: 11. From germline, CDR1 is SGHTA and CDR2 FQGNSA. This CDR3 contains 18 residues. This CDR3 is CASSLERGSGTGGTEAFF. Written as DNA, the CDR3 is TGTGCCAGCAGCTTAGAAAGGGGCTCCGGGACAGGGGGCACTGAAGCTTTCTTT.

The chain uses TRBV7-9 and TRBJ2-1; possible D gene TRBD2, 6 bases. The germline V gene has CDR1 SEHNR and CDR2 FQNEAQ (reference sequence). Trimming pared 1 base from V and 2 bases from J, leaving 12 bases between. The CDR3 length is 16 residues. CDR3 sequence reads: CASSLDGAGPYNEQFF. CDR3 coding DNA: TGTGCCAGCAGCTTAGATGGGGCGGGACCCTACAATGAGCAGTTCTTC.

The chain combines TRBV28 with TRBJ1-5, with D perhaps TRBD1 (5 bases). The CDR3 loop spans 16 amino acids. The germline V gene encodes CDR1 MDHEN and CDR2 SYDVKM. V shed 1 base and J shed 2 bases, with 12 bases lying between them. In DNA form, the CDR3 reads TGTGCCAGCAGTTTATCCGGGTCCAGGGGCAATCAGCCCCAGCATTTT. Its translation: CASSLSGSRGNQPQHF. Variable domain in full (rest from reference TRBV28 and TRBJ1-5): DVKVTQSSRYLVKRTGEKVFLECVQDMDHENMFWYRQDPGLGLRLIYFSYDVKMKEKGDIPEGYSVSREKKERFSLILESASTNQTSMYLCASSLSGSRGNQPQHFGDGTRLSIL.

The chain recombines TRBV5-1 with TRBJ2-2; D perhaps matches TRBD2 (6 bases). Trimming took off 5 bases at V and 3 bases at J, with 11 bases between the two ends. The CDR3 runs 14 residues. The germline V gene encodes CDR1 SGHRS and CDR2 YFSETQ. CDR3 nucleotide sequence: TGCGCCAGCAGAACCGGGGACTACACCGGGGAGCTGTTTTTT. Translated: CASRTGDYTGELFF.

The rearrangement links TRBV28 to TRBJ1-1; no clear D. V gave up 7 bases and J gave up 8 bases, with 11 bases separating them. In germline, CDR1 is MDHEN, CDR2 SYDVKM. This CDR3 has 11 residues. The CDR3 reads CASTLGGEAFF. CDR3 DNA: TGTGCCAGCACCCTGGGAGGGGAAGCTTTCTTT.

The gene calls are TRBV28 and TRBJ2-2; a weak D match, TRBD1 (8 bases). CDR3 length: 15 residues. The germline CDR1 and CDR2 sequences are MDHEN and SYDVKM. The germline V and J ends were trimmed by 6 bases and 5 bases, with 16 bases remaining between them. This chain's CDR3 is CASSRGDRLTGELFF. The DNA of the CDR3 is TGTGCCAGCAGCCGGGGGGACAGGTTAACCGGGGAGCTGTTTTTT.